The clone carrying this TCR beta chain showed up many times. No antigen is known for it. The record originates from a study of read filtering for tumor transcriptome and immune sequencing. Study-wide context: IR-seq gave about 3.5 to 10.27 million TCR reads per sample; RNA-seq gave about 80 to 1,300. Findings of the study overall: Sorted CD138-negative bone marrow cells were not purified T cells. Single-read clonotypes: about 82% of IR-seq clonotypes (around 3.5% of reads), 60% to 75% of RNA-seq clonotypes (nearly 45% of reads).

Trimming removed 2 bases from V and 5 bases from J; junction bases left unmatched: 8. The CDR3 extends over 17 amino acids. Looked up from germline, CDR1 is MGHDK and CDR2 is SYGVNS. This library used around 0.4 ug RNA and molecular barcoded adaptors spanning alpha/delta and beta/gamma chains. TCRdb ran MiXCR on the reads and lists one entry per CDR3 protein. This table has about 38,000 distinct CDR3 sequences, roughly 13% appearing once. V usage is TRBV25-1 and J usage is TRBJ2-1; 11 bases are a match to TRBD2. Sequencing was done on a sample of a population of CD138-negative cells sorted from bone marrow. The sequence derives from a donor over 35 with multiple myeloma. The CDR3 DNA reads as TGTGCCAGCAGTGAAAAAGGGACTAGCGGACCCAACAATGAGCAGTTCTTC. Translated, it gives CASSEKGTSGPNNEQFF.